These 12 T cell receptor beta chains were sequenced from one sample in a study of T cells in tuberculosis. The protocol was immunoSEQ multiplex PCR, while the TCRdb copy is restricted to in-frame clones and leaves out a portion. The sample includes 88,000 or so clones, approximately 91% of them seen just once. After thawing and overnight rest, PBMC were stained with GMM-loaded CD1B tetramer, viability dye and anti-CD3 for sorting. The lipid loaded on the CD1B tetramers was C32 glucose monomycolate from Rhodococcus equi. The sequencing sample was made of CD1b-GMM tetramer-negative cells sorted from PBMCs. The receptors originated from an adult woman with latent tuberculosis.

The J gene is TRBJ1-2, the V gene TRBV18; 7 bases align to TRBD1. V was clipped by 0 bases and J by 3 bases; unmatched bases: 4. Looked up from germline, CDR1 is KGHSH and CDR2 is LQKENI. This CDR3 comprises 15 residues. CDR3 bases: TGTGCCAGCTCACCACCTCGGACAGGATACTATGGCTACACCTTC. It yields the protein CASSPPRTGYYGYTF.

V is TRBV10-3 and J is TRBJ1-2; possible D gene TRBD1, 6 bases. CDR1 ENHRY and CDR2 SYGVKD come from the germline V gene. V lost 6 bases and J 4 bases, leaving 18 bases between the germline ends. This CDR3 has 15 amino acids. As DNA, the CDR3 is TGTGCCATCAGCGCCGCCGGGGGGCTTAGCTATGGCTACACCTTC. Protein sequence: CAISAAGGLSYGYTF.

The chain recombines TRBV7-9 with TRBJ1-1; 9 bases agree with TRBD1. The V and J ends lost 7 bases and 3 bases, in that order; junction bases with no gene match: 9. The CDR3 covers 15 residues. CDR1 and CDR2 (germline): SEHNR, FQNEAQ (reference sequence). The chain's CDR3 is CASNEMTGGYTEAFF. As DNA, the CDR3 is TGTGCCAGCAACGAAATGACAGGGGGGTACACTGAAGCTTTCTTT.

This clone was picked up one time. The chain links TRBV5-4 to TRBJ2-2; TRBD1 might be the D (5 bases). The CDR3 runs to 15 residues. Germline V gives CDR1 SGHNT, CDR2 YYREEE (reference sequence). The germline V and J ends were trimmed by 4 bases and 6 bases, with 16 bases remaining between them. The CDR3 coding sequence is TGTGCCAGCAGCCACTCGCAGGGCATCTCCGGGGAGCTGTTTTTT. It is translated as CASSHSQGISGELFF.

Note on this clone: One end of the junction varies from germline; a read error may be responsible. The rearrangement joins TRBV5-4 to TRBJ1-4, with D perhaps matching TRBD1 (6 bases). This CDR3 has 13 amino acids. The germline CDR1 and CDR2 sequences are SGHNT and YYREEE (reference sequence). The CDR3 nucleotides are TGTGCCAGCAGCTTGGATGGGGGCGGCGACGAACATTTT. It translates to CASSLDGGGDEHF. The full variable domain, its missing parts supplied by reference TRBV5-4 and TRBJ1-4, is ETGVTQSPTHLIKTRGQQVTLRCSSQSGHNTVSWYQQALGQGPQFIFQYYREEENGRGNFPPRFSGLQFPNYSSELNVNALELDDSALYLCASSLDGGGDEHFGSGTQLSVL.

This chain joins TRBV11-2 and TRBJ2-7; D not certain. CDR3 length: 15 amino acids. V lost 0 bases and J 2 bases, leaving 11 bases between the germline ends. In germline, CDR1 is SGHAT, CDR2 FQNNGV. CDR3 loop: CASSLDPGPAYEQYV. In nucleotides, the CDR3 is TGTGCCAGCAGCTTAGATCCTGGGCCTGCCTACGAGCAGTACGTC.

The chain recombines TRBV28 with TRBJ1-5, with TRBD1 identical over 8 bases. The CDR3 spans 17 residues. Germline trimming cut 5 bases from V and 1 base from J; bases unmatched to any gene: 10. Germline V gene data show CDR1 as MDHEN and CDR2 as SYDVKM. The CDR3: CASSSRTGFVSNQPQHF. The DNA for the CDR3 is TGTGCCAGCAGTAGCCGGACAGGGTTTGTAAGCAATCAGCCCCAGCATTTT.

The CDR3 nucleotides are TGTGCCAGTAGTGATCGGGGGGCGAACACCGGGGAGCTGTTTTTT. Its translation: CASSDRGANTGELFF. This sequence joins TRBV19 and TRBJ2-2; 7 bases fit TRBD2. The germline CDR1 and CDR2 sequences are LNHDA and SQIVND (reference sequence). The CDR3 length is 15 residues. With V trimmed by 5 bases and J by 0 bases, 3 bases remained unmatched.

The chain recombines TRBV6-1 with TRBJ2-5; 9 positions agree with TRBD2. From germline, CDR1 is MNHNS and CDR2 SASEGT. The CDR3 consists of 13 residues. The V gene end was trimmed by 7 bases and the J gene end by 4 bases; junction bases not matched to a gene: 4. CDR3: CASTSGAAETQYF. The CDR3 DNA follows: TGTGCCAGCACTAGCGGGGCCGCAGAGACCCAGTACTTC.

CDR3: CSVGTGRVREQYF. CDR3 nucleotide sequence: TGCAGCGTGGGGACAGGGAGGGTTCGCGAGCAGTACTTC. This chain connects TRBV29-1 to TRBJ2-7; 9 bases agree with TRBD1. The junction had 9 bases not matched to a gene; V was cut back by 6 bases and J by 6 bases. Germline values: CDR1 SQVTM, CDR2 ANQGSEA. The CDR3 contains 13 residues.

CDR3 DNA: TGTGCCAGCAGCTTACTAGCGGGGGGCACAGATACGCAGTATTTT. This gives the protein CASSLLAGGTDTQYF. The V and J genes are TRBV7-9 and TRBJ2-3; 10 positions match TRBD2. This CDR3 has 15 residues. With V trimmed by 2 bases and J by 1 base, 0 bases remained unmatched. Germline lookup yields CDR1 SEHNR and CDR2 FQNEAQ (reference sequence).

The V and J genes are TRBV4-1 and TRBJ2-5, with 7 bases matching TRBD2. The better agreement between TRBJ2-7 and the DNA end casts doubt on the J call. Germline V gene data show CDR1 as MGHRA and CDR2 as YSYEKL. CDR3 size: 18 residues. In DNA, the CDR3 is TGCGCCAGCAGCCAAGATCTGGGTGGGCGGGAGAGCTCCTACGAGCAGTACTTC. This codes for CASSQDLGGRESSYEQYF.